This TCR beta chain stems from a study of CD8 T cells in Susac syndrome. From blood CD8+ and CD4+ T cells, TCR beta sequences were generated. Reverse transcription of roughly 0.45 to 1 ug RNA used random hexamers. Multiplex immunoSEQ PCR targeted 54 Vbeta and 13 Jbeta TCR beta segments. Each CDR3 protein gets one entry after TCRdb re-called the immunoSEQ multiplex PCR reads with MiXCR. The table shows a few hundred thousand distinct CDR3 sequences, with about 90% occurring only once. The CDR3 is 16 residues long. The germline CDR1 and CDR2 sequences are SEHNR and FQNEAQ (reference sequence). Losses at the gene ends were 5 bases for V and 4 bases for J; bases not matched to a gene: 9.

The receptor was isolated from a human donor with multiple sclerosis. The rearrangement joins TRBV7-9 to TRBJ1-5; 9 positions agree with TRBD1. The source material was CD4+ T cells from PBMCs. The CDR3 coding sequence is TGTGCCAGCAGCCCCTTAGGACAGGGGATAAATCAGCCCCAGCATTTT. Its translation: CASSPLGQGINQPQHF.